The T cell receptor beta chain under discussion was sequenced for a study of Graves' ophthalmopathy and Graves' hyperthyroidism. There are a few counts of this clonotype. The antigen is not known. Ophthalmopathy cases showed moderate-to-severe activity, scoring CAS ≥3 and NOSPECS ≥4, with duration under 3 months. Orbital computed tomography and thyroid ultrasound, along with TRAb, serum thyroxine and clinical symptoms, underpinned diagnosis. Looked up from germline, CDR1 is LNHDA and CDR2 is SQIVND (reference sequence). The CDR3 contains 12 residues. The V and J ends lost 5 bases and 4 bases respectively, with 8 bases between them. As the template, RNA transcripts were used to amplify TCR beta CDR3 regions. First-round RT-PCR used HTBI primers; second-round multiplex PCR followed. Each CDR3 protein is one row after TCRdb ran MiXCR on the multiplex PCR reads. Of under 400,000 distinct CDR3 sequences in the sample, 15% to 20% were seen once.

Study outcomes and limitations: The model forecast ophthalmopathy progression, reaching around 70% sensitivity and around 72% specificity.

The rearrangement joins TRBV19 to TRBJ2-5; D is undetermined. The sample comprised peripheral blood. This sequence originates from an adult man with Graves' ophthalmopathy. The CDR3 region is CASSRSRETQYF. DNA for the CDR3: TGTGCCAGTAGTCGGAGCCGAGAGACCCAGTACTTC.